This record concerns one T cell receptor (beta chain) sequence. The sample originates from a study of blood T cell repertoires in COVID-19. Study-wide background: Acute and convalescent COVID-19 samples came from the United States, Italy and Spain. The analysed material was cDNA or gDNA that came from T cells, B-cell-depleted T cells, or PBMCs.

Germline V CDR1 and CDR2: MNHEY, SVGAGI. Trimming cost V 8 bases and J 4 bases, with 6 bases left between them. This CDR3 is built from 11 residues. As handled by the study authors: Amplification from reference gene primers served as the basis for estimated nucleated cell counts. The table came from immunoSEQ multiplex PCR; TCRdb's copy has only in-frame clones and leaves some out. V, J and clone size are taken as reported in that table, and D and trimming were inferred from the DNA itself. This sample carries under 25,000 clones, 73% of them seen once, and the ten largest clones take less than 20%. This TCR came from a human donor in a cohort sampled during active or convalescent COVID-19. J is TRBJ1-5 and V is TRBV6-5, with unresolved D. The sequencing input was peripheral blood. CDR3 sequence (DNA): TGTGCCAGCGTAACTAATCAGCCCCAGCATTTT. It specifies CASVTNQPQHF.